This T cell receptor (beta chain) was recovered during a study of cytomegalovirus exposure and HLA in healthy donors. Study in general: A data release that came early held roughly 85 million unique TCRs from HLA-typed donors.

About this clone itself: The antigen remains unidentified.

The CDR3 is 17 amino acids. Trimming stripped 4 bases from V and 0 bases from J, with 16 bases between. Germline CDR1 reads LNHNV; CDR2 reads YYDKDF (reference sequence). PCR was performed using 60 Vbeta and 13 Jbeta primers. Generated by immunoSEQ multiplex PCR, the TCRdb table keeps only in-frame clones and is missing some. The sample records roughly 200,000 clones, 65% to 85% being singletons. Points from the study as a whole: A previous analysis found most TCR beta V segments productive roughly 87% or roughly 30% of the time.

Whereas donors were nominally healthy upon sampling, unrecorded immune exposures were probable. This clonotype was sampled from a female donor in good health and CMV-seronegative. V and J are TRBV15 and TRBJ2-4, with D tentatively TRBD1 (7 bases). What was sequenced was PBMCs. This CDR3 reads CATSNSRQGLAKNIQYF. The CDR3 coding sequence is TGTGCCACCAGCAATAGCAGACAGGGACTAGCCAAAAACATTCAGTACTTC.